The 2 T cell receptor beta chains reported below all come from one sample, sequenced in a study of identical twins. A single record per CDR3 protein comes from TCRdb applying MiXCR to the 5' RACE reads. The repertoire holds about 340,000 distinct CDR3 sequences, 9% seen once, with about 9.1% in the top ten. The material sequenced was naive T cells sorted from blood. These receptors originate from a woman in her fifties or sixties in good health.

V gene TRBV27 combines with J gene TRBJ2-1, with a tentative D call TRBD2 (6 bases). CDR3 length equals 17 residues. The V end was cut by 0 bases, the J end by 7 bases, with 19 bases between. Germline values: CDR1 MNHEY, CDR2 SMNVEV (reference sequence). The CDR3 here is CASSLSRLRDGGNEQFF. In DNA, the CDR3 is TGTGCCAGCAGTTTATCTAGGTTGCGGGACGGAGGGAATGAGCAGTTCTTC.

This clonotype appeared many times. The chain combines TRBV6-1 with TRBJ2-6, with D unclear. Germline V gene lookup returns CDR1 MNHNS and CDR2 SASEGT. Trimming took 7 bases from V and 0 from J, leaving 7 bases between them. This CDR3 region has 14 residues. CDR3 coding DNA: TGTGCCAGCAACCCGAACTCTGGGGCCAACGTCCTGACTTTC. Translating gives CASNPNSGANVLTF.